This T cell receptor (beta chain) was captured by sequencing in a study of blood T cells in healthy people across ages. In germline, CDR1 is SGDLS, CDR2 YYNGEE. The CDR3 runs 17 residues. The V gene lost 4 bases and the J gene lost 9 bases, with 23 bases spanning the gap. A J-beta primer mix and a sample-barcoded 5' primer were used in a second PCR of about 7 to 11 cycles. TCRdb re-called the 5' RACE reads with MiXCR, one entry per CDR3 protein. In the table there are about 1.6 million distinct CDR3 sequences, around 35% of which are singletons. No fewer than 7 million PBMCs went into each sample. At least 5.5 micrograms of total RNA were extracted per sample.

This sequence was found in a woman under 40 in good health. The V call is TRBV9, the J call TRBJ1-6; TRBD1 is a possible D gene (6 bases). The sequenced material came from blood. CDR3 sequence reads: CASSPSIGGAEGSPLHF. Written as DNA, the CDR3 is TGTGCCAGCAGCCCCTCCATAGGGGGGGCCGAAGGTTCACCCCTCCACTTT.